Below, one TCR beta chain is given with its context. Its antigen is not known. The read halts 3 residues ahead of the CDR3 end, with the missing end drawn from the germline J gene. The data originate from a study of T cells in women clearing cervical HPV infection. Study-wide context: Case blood was drawn when the lesion was first found; control blood after infection became undetectable. The study, taken as a whole, reports: T-cell numbers per sample were unknown and may explain richness differences. TRBV6-7 relative abundance averaged approximately 0.1% in cases and 0.16% in controls. Cases and controls were distinguished at AUC approximately 0.8 by richness and V genes.

Some clones are missing from TCRdb's copy, which holds only in-frame ones; the method was immunoSEQ multiplex PCR. This table holds about 31,000 clones. The CDR3 length is 15 residues. V shed 11 bases, J shed 1 base, and the junction held 8 bases outside the gene matches. Germline CDR1 reads KGHDR; CDR2 reads SFDVKD. V is TRBV24-1 and J is TRBJ2-2; 8 bases are shared with TRBD1. This TCR was sampled from a woman between 18 and 75 years old with a cervical HPV16 infection that either progressed to CIN3+ or cleared (not recorded which). The sequencing input was blood buffy coat. The CDR3 DNA, read in part, is TGTGCCATCCAGGGGGCACCGATGAACACCGGGGAG. This sequence encodes CAIQGAPMNTGE. The whole CDR3 region reads CAIQGAPMNTGELFF.